This TCR beta chain was found in a study of CD8+ T cells in alopecia areata. Those with alopecia areata gave lesional scalp punch biopsies and peripheral blood. The V end was cut by 6 bases, the J end by 6 bases, with 15 bases between. Per germline, CDR1 MNHEY and CDR2 SMNVEV (reference sequence). This CDR3 has 14 amino acids. Extracted RNA was reverse transcribed, and the resulting cDNA served as sequencing template. Libraries were prepared by immunoSEQ multiplex PCR; TCRdb keeps only in-frame clonotypes and omits some of them. The sample lists over 85,000 clones; about 40% were seen once. The sequenced material came from CD4+ T cells sorted from blood. V is TRBV27 and J is TRBJ1-3; TRBD1 might be the D (5 bases). The TCR comes from a human donor with alopecia areata. The CDR3 sequence: CASRTGTEPNTIYF. The CDR3 DNA reads as TGTGCCAGCAGAACCGGGACGGAACCAAACACCATATATTTT.